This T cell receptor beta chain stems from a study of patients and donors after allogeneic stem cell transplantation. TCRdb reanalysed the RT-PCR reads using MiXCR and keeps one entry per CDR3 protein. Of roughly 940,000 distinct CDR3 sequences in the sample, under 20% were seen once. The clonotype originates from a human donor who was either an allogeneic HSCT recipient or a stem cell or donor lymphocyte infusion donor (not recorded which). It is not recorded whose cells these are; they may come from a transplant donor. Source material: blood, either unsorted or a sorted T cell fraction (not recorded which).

CDR3 nucleotide sequence: TGTGCCAGCAGCCAAGATGCCCAGCTTAACTATGGCTACACCTTC. Encoded protein: CASSQDAQLNYGYTF. This rearrangement joins TRBV4-2 to TRBJ1-2, with D unclear. Trimming removed 0 bases at V and 1 base at J, with 9 bases between. Germline CDR1 LGHNA, CDR2 YNFKEQ. The length of the CDR3 is 15 residues.